What follows is one T cell receptor beta chain and its context. Per the authors' pipeline: Estimation of nucleated cell counts was performed using reference gene primer amplification. Using immunoSEQ multiplex PCR, the repertoire was profiled, and TCRdb retains in-frame clones only, with some absent. V and J calls and clone size are given by that table; D and trimming were obtained from the DNA. The sample consists of some 200,000 clones, roughly 84% of them appearing once. The sample comes from a study of blood T cell repertoires in COVID-19. For the study at large: Donors in the United States, Italy and Spain gave samples during acute or convalescent COVID-19. PBMCs, B-cell-depleted T cells, or T cells were the source of the cDNA or gDNA that made up the material.

The V gene end was trimmed by 5 bases and the J gene end by 1 base; junction bases not matched to a gene: 5. Looked up from germline, CDR1 is SGHTA and CDR2 is FQGTGA. This CDR3 has 15 amino acids. This TCR came from a woman of 80 years or more with active or convalescent COVID-19. The material sequenced was peripheral blood. V usage is TRBV7-3 and J usage is TRBJ2-3, with 8 nucleotides matching TRBD2. The CDR3 DNA sequence: TGTGCCAGCAGCCCAGGGACTAGGGGCACAGATACGCAGTATTTT. It encodes CASSPGTRGTDTQYF.